This T cell receptor (beta chain) derives from a study of T cells in Graves' hyperthyroidism and ophthalmopathy. Only one count was recorded for this clonotype. Researchers took RNA transcripts and amplified the TCR beta CDR3 regions from them. RT-PCR in the first round (using the HTBI primer set) targeted the TCR CDR3. Via MiXCR, TCRdb re-called the multiplex PCR reads, giving one row per CDR3 protein. The data show about 840,000 distinct CDR3 sequences, 38% seen once. The CDR3 runs to 12 residues. Losses at the gene ends were 10 bases for V and 5 bases for J; bases not matched to a gene: 5. Per the germline V gene, CDR1 is ENHRY and CDR2 is SYGVKD.

The chain is built from TRBV10-3 and TRBJ1-5; 7 bases are a match to TRBD1. The receptor's source is a man aged 18 to 29 with Graves' hyperthyroidism. The material sequenced was blood. This CDR3 is CASDRAYQPQHF. As DNA, the CDR3 is TGTGCCAGCGACAGGGCGTATCAGCCCCAGCATTTT.